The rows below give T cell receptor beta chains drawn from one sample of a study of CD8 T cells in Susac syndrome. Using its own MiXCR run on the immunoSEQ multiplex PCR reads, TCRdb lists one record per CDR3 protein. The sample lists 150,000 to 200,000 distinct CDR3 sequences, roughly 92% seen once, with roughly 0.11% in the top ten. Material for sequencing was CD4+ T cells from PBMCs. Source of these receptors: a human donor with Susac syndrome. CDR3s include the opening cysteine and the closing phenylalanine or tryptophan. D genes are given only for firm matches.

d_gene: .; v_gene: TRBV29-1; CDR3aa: CSVESGDWETQYF
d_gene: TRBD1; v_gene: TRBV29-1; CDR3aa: CSVHRTTGGETQYF
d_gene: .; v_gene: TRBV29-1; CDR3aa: CSALDQNYGYTF
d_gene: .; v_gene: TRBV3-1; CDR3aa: CASSASWETQYF
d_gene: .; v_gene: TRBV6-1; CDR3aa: CASSEWSLYTF
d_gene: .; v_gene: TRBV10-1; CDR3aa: CATSSGANVLTF
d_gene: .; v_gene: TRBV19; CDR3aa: CARTRGGGNQPQHF
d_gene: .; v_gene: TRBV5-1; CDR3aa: CASSFEGPSNTEAFF
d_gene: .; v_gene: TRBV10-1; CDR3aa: CASSESPRLTGELFF
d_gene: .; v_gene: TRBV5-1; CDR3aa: CASSPGTLSNQPQHF
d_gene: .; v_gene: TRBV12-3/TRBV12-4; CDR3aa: CASSLGPGESYGYTF
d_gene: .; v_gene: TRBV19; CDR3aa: CASTLGGARQPQHF
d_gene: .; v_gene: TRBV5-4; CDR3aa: CASSLGRAFRGEQFF
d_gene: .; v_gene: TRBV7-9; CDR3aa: CASSLAGVNTIYF
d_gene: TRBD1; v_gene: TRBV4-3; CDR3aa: CASSHGTDSYEQYF
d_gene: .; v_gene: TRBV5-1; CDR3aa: CASAVSGRTEAFF
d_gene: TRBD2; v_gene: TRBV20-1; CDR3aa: CSAEGTSGWGDIQYF
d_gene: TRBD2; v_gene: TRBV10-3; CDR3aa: CAISDPLGSGGTLSTDTQYF
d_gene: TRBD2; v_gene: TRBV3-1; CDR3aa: CASSHGTSGGHGAQETQYF
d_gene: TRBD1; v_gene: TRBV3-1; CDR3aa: CASSRKGGNYGYTF
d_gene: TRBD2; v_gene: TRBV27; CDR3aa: CASSIKPGQRGVAYEQYF
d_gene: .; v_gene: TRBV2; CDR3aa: CASSGALGAGETQYF
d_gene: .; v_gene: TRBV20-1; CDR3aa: CSARDQDSNEQFF
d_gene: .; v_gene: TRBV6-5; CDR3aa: CASSYWGASYEQYF
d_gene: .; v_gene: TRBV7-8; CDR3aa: CASSSPDRYQPQHF
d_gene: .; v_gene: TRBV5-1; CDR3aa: CASSLDGFSTDTQYF
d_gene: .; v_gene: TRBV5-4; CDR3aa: CASRVSGAQLSEYF
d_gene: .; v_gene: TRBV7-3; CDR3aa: CASSLEAASYNEQFF
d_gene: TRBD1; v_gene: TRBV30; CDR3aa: CAWNNRGNEKLFF
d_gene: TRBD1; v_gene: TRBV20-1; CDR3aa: CSVAQGENEQFF
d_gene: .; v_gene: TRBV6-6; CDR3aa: CASNQGDSPLHF
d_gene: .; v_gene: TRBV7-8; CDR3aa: CASSVRHLYNEQFF
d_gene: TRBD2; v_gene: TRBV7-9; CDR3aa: CASTVAGSLTDTQYF
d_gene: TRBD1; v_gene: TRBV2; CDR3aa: CASRPQGVKNIQYF
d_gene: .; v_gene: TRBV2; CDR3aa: CASSALDYGYTF
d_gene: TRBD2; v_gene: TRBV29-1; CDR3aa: CSVVSSLAGGRMETQYF
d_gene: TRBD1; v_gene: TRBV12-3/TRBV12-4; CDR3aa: CASGYTGQGVRELFF
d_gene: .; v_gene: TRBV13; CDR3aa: CASSPEGANYGYTF
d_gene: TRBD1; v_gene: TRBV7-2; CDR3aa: CASSGDRGDTQYF
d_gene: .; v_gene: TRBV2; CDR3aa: CASSPRGGHEKLFF
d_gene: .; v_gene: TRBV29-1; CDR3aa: CSDPVGGAEQYF
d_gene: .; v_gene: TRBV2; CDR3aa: CASSEALPSEPQHF
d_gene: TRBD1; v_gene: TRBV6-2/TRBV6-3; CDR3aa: CASSRRTGDNEQFF
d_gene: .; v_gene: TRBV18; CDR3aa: CASSRRGQSNQPQHF